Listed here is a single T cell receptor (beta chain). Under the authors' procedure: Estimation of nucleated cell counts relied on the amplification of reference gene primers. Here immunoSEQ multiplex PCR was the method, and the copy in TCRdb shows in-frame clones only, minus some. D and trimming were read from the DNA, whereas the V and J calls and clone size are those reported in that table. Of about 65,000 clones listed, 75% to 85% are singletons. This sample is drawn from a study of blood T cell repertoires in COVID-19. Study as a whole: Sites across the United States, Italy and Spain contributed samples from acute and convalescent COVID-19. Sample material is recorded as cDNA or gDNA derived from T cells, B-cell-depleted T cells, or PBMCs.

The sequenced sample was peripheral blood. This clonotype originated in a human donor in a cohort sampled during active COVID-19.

CDR3 DNA: TGTGCCAGCAGTGAAAGGACAGGGGAATTTCAGCCCCAGCATTTT. This encodes CASSERTGEFQPQHF. The chain uses TRBV2 and TRBJ1-5; 9 nucleotides align to TRBD1. Trimming cost V 2 bases and J 6 bases; bases outside gene matches: 5. Germline V gene sequence: CDR1 SNHLY, CDR2 FYNNEI. This CDR3 is built from 15 residues.